These T cell receptor beta chains were read from a single sample in a study of blood T cell repertoires in COVID-19. Produced via immunoSEQ multiplex PCR; TCRdb's table is partial and in-frame only. This sample has about 250,000 clones; more than 65% occur once, and the top ten carry approximately 4.8%. Input material: peripheral blood. These receptors came from a man aged 50 to 60 with active or convalescent COVID-19. The CDR3 runs from the conserved cysteine through the conserved F or W. The D gene is left open where the match is weak. Size values are once, few and many counts, or a class for expanded clones, and some rows have none.

NA,NA,TRBJ1-1,TRBV7-9,TGTGCCAGCAGCTTATCCCTCGGCACTGAAGCTTTCTTT,CASSLSLGTEAFF
once,TRBD2,TRBJ2-1,TRBV7-2,TGTGCCAGCAGCTCAAACGCGGGGGACTCCTACAATGAGCAGTTCTTC,CASSSNAGDSYNEQFF
NA,TRBD1,TRBJ1-5,TRBV2,TGTGCCAGCACTCGAGCGGGACAGGGACATCAGCCCCAGCATTTT,CASTRAGQGHQPQHF
NA,TRBD2,TRBJ2-2,TRBV10-3,TGTGCCATCAGTGAGTCGACTCTAGCGGTCACCGGGGAGCTGTTTTTT,CAISESTLAVTGELFF
NA,TRBD2,TRBJ2-1,TRBV19,TGTGCCAGTAGTATAAGAATAGCGGGGGGGCCCTATGAGCAGTTCTTC,CASSIRIAGGPYEQFF
once,TRBD1,TRBJ1-6,TRBV30,TGTGCCTGGAGGGGGACAGGGGGTTCACCCCTCCACTTT,CAWRGTGGSPLHF
NA,NA,TRBJ2-4,TRBV27,TGTGCCAGCAGTGGGGGGTTGGTAGCCAAAAACATTCAGTACTTC,CASSGGLVAKNIQYF
once,NA,TRBJ2-1,TRBV9,TGTGCCAGCAGCGTAGCTCTGGGGGGACCCCCCTACAATGAGCAGTTCTTC,CASSVALGGPPYNEQFF
NA,NA,TRBJ1-6,TRBV5-8,TGTGCCAGCAGCTTGACAGGGTCGCATTCACCCCTCCACTTT,CASSLTGSHSPLHF
NA,NA,TRBJ1-5,TRBV2,TGTGCCAGCAGCCCCAGGTTTCATAATAGCAATCAGCCCCAGCATTTT,CASSPRFHNSNQPQHF
NA,TRBD1,TRBJ1-5,TRBV6-6,TGTGCCAGCAGCGGACAGGAAGTGCAGCCCCAGCATTTT,CASSGQEVQPQHF
NA,TRBD2,TRBJ2-3,TRBV5-4,TGTGCCAGCAGCCCCGGACTAGCGGGGGGCACAGATACGCAGTATTTT,CASSPGLAGGTDTQYF
NA,TRBD1,TRBJ1-2,TRBV7-9,TGTGCCAGCAGCCCAAGGACAGGGCACTATGGCTACACCTTC,CASSPRTGHYGYTF
NA,NA,TRBJ1-4,TRBV19,TGTGCCAGCCAGGGGCTCGGGAGGGCCATGCTGCTTTTT,CASQGLGRAMLLF
NA,NA,TRBJ1-1,TRBV12-3/TRBV12-4,TGTGCCAGCAGTTTAGAGGGGGATACTGAAGCTTTCTTT,CASSLEGDTEAFF
NA,TRBD1,TRBJ1-5,TRBV18,TGTGCCAGCTCACCGTACGGGACAGTCAATCAGCCCCAGCATTTT,CASSPYGTVNQPQHF
NA,TRBD1,TRBJ1-1,TRBV2,TGTGCCAGTCGGGACAGGGTATACACTGAAGCTTTCTTT,CASRDRVYTEAFF
NA,TRBD2,TRBJ2-1,TRBV24-1,TGTGCCACCAGTGATGCGACTAGCGGGGTTTTCAATGAGCAGTTCTTC,CATSDATSGVFNEQFF
NA,TRBD1,TRBJ1-1,TRBV9,TGTGCCAGCAGCGGAGGGCCAAAGGGACAGGGGAGGGGCACTGAAGCTTTCTTT,CASSGGPKGQGRGTEAFF
NA,NA,TRBJ1-1,TRBV5-1,TGCGCCAGCAGCTTGACTATGAACACTGAAGCTTTCTTT,CASSLTMNTEAFF
NA,TRBD2,TRBJ2-7,TRBV10-3,TGTGCCTCCAAGCGGGGGGTTCAAGCGGACTACGAGCAGTACTTC,CASKRGVQADYEQYF
NA,TRBD2,TRBJ2-3,TRBV7-6,TGTGCCAGCAGACGCGGGGGTTCTAGCACAGATACGCAGTATTTT,CASRRGGSSTDTQYF
NA,NA,TRBJ1-5,TRBV28,TGTGCCACCACGGCAGGGCCGGGGGGTCAGCCCCAGCATTTT,CATTAGPGGQPQHF
NA,NA,TRBJ1-5,TRBV12-5,TGTGCTAGTGGTTTGGTACACCAGCCCCAGCATTTT,CASGLVHQPQHF
NA,NA,TRBJ1-1,TRBV15,TGTGCCACCAGCAGAGGCTGGAGAAGAGTGAACACTGAAGCTTTCTTT,CATSRGWRRVNTEAFF
NA,NA,TRBJ1-6,TRBV5-4,TGTGCCAGCAGCTATGCAGGGTCACCCCTCCACTTT,CASSYAGSPLHF
NA,NA,TRBJ1-3,TRBV6-4,TGTGCCAGCAGTGACTCGGGGCCAGGAAACACCATATATTTT,CASSDSGPGNTIYF
NA,TRBD1,TRBJ2-5,TRBV9,TGTGCCAGCACGAGGGGGACAGGGTCCGATACGGAAACCCAGTACTTC,CASTRGTGSDTETQYF
few,NA,TRBJ1-6,TRBV27,TGTGCCAGCAGCCGGATAGGAGGGTCCCTGAGCTCCTATAATTCACCCCTCCACTTT,CASSRIGGSLSSYNSPLHF
NA,NA,TRBJ1-2,TRBV3-1/TRBV3-2,TGTGCCAGCAGCCAGGTAGGGGGGGCTGCCTATGGCTACACCTTC,CASSQVGGAAYGYTF
NA,TRBD2,TRBJ2-7,TRBV9,TGTGCCAGCAGCGGGACTAGCGGGTACGAGCAGTACTTC,CASSGTSGYEQYF
NA,NA,TRBJ1-4,TRBV27,TGTGCCAGCAGTTTAAGGGTCGGACTCAATGAAAAACTGTTTTTT,CASSLRVGLNEKLFF
NA,NA,TRBJ2-5,TRBV9,TGTGCCAGCAGCGTAGGTCAGGGGATGGGCCAAGAGACCCAGTACTTC,CASSVGQGMGQETQYF
NA,NA,TRBJ1-1,TRBV5-6,TGTGCCAGCAGGAAAACCGGGAACACTGAAGCTTTCTTT,CASRKTGNTEAFF
NA,NA,TRBJ1-2,TRBV12-3/TRBV12-4,TGTGCCAGCACCTCCAGGTTGGATGGCTACACCTTC,CASTSRLDGYTF
NA,NA,TRBJ1-4,TRBV7-9,TGTGCCAGCACCACCGCGGGGGTGGGTCGGAATGAAAAACTGTTTTTT,CASTTAGVGRNEKLFF
few,TRBD1,TRBJ1-2,TRBV5-1,TGCGCCAGCAGCCTGGGACAGAGCTATGGCTACACCTTC,CASSLGQSYGYTF
NA,NA,TRBJ2-1,TRBV7-2,TGTGCCAGCAGCGGGCAAAGACCGTTCTTC,CASSGQRPFF
NA,NA,TRBJ1-2,TRBV9,TGTGCCAGCAGCGTAGGGGAGGTGGCAGCTTCTAACTATGGCTACACCTTC,CASSVGEVAASNYGYTF
NA,NA,TRBJ1-2,TRBV4-2,TGTGCCAGCAGCCAAGACCAGGGGCGGATGCCCTATGGCTACACCTTC,CASSQDQGRMPYGYTF
NA,NA,TRBJ1-5,TRBV11-2,TGTGCCAGCAGCCCGACAGGCGGCAATCAGCCCCAGCATTTT,CASSPTGGNQPQHF
NA,NA,TRBJ2-3,TRBV2,TGTGCCAGCAGCGCTCTGGGGGCCGCCGCAGATACGCAGTATTTT,CASSALGAAADTQYF
NA,NA,TRBJ1-4,TRBV5-4,TGTGCCAGCAGCGATGACTCGACTACTAATGAAAAACTGTTTTTT,CASSDDSTTNEKLFF
NA,NA,TRBJ1-1,TRBV18,TGTGCCAGCTCACCACTCGAGGGGGGGGGTGAAGCTTTCTTT,CASSPLEGGGEAFF
once,NA,TRBJ2-1,TRBV4-1,TGCGCCAGCAGCCAAGATCGGTTGGATGAGCAGTTCTTC,CASSQDRLDEQFF
NA,NA,TRBJ1-2,TRBV18,TGTGCCAGCTCACCGATAATCAGGGAAGGCTACACCTTC,CASSPIIREGYTF
NA,NA,TRBJ2-1,TRBV7-6,TGTGCCAGCAGCACACTCGGGGGAAGCTCCTACAATGAGCAGTTCTTC,CASSTLGGSSYNEQFF
NA,NA,TRBJ2-4,TRBV23-1,TGCGCCAGCAGTCAATCGGGGTCTCAGGGAGCCAAAAACATTCAGTACTTC,CASSQSGSQGAKNIQYF
NA,TRBD2,TRBJ2-7,TRBV7-2,TGTGCCAGCAGCCTTAGACTAGCGGGGTACGAGCAGTACTTC,CASSLRLAGYEQYF
NA,TRBD1,TRBJ1-5,TRBV30,TGTGCCTGGAGTACACAGGGGAGGCAGCCCCAGCATTTT,CAWSTQGRQPQHF
NA,NA,TRBJ2-1,TRBV29-1,TGCAGCGCCGGCTCCTACTACAATGAGCAGTTCTTC,CSAGSYYNEQFF
once,NA,TRBJ1-2,TRBV2,TGTGCCAGCAGTGAATCAGGAAGGGGTGGCTACACCTTC,CASSESGRGGYTF
once,NA,TRBJ1-3,TRBV12-2,TGTGCAAGTCGCCCCAACAGGGTCCCTGGAAACACCATATATTTT,CASRPNRVPGNTIYF
NA,TRBD2,TRBJ2-7,TRBV6-2/TRBV6-3,TGTGCCAGCAGCCCGGGACTAGCGGGGGCCCACGAGCAGTACTTC,CASSPGLAGAHEQYF
NA,TRBD1,TRBJ2-2,TRBV4-1,TGCGCCAGCAGCCAACATGGGACAGGGGACACCGGGGAGCTGTTTTTT,CASSQHGTGDTGELFF
NA,NA,TRBJ1-2,TRBV30,TGTGCCTGGAGTCTGAATGGACAGTCAGATGGCTACACCTTC,CAWSLNGQSDGYTF
NA,NA,TRBJ2-1,TRBV7-6,TGTGCCAGCAGCTTACAACGGTTTCCCACCTACAATGAGCAGTTCTTC,CASSLQRFPTYNEQFF
NA,NA,TRBJ2-7,TRBV14,TGTGCCAGCAGCCAAGAAGGTTGGAGGGAGCAGTACTTC,CASSQEGWREQYF
NA,TRBD1,TRBJ2-7,TRBV25-1,TGTGCCAGCAGTTGGACAGGCGGGCACGAGCAGTACTTC,CASSWTGGHEQYF